This T cell receptor (beta chain) stems from a study of T cell responses to AZD1222 COVID-19 vaccine. Pooled samples include second doses given at about 4 or 12 weeks. Profiling relied on immunoSEQ multiplex PCR, and the TCRdb table lists in-frame clones only, not all of them. Here the sample spans fewer than 95,000 clones, 89% being singletons. Overall study results and limits: Spike-specific TCR depth and breadth grew after two AZD1222 doses.

Concerning this clone: The antigen is not known.

The germline V and J ends were trimmed by 3 bases and 8 bases, with 13 bases remaining between them. The CDR3 contains 13 residues. Per the germline V gene, CDR1 is KGHSH and CDR2 is LQKENI. This material consisted of peripheral blood, taken 28 days after the second AZD1222 dose. The sequence was obtained from an adult who received the AZD1222 COVID-19 vaccine. This rearrangement joins TRBV18 to TRBJ1-2; D is perhaps TRBD1 (5 bases). The CDR3 region is CASSPSTERGYTF. The CDR3 DNA sequence: TGTGCCAGCTCACCGTCGACAGAAAGGGGCTACACCTTC. The variable domain in full, with the rest retrieved from reference TRBV18 and TRBJ1-2, is NAGVMQNPRHLVRRRGQEARLRCSPMKGHSHVYWYRQLPEEGLKFMVYLQKENIIDESGMPKERFSAEFPKEGPSILRIQQVVRGDSAAYFCASSPSTERGYTFGSGTRLTVV.